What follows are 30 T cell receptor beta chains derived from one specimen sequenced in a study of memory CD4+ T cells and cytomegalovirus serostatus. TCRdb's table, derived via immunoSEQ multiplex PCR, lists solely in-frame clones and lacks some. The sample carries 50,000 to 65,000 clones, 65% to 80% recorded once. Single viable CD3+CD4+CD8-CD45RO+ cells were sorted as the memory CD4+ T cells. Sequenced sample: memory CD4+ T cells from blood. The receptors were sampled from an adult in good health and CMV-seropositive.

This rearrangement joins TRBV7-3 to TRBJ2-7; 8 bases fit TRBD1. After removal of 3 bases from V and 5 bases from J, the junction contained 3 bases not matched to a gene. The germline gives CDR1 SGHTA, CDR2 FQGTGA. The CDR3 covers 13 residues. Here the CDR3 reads CASSLDREDEQYF. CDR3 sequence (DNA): TGTGCCAGCAGCTTGGACAGGGAAGACGAGCAGTACTTC.

The CDR3 nucleotides read TGTGCCAGCAGCTTAACAAATCAGGTCTTTGAGCAGTACTTC. This codes for CASSLTNQVFEQYF. This chain connects TRBV7-2 to TRBJ2-5; D is ambiguous. V lost 2 bases and J lost 11, with 18 bases in between. Per germline, CDR1 SGHTA and CDR2 FQGNSA. The CDR3 covers 14 residues.

Written as DNA, the CDR3 is TGTGCCAGCAGCGTAGATGCGATCACCGGGGAGCTGTTTTTT. Its translation is CASSVDAITGELFF. V gene TRBV9 combines with J gene TRBJ2-2; D call uncertain. CDR3 length: 14 amino acids. V lost 0 bases and J lost 4, with 7 bases in between. Per germline, CDR1 SGDLS and CDR2 YYNGEE.

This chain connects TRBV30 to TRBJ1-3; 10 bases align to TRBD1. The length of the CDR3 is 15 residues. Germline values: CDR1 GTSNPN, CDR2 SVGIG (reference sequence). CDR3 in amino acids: CATKTGGKSGNTIYF. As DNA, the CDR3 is TGTGCTACTAAGACAGGGGGCAAGTCTGGAAACACCATATATTTT.

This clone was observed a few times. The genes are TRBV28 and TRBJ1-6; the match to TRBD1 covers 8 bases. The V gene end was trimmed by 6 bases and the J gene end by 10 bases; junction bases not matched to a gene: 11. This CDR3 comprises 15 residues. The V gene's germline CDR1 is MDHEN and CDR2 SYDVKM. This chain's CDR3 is CASSDLGTGVSPLHF. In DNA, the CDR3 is TGTGCCAGCAGCGACCTCGGGACAGGAGTGTCACCCCTCCACTTT.

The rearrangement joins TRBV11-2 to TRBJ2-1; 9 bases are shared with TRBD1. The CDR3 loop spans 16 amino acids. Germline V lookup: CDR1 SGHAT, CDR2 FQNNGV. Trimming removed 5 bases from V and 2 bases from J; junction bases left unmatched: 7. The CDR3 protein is CASSARTGGAYNEQFF. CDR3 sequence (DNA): TGTGCCAGCAGCGCCAGAACAGGGGGCGCCTACAATGAGCAGTTCTTC.

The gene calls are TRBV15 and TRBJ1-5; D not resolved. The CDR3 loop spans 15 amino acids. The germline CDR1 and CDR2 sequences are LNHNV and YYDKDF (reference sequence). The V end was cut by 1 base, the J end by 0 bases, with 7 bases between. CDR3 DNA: TGTGCCACCAGCAGAGGCCGGAATAGCAATCAGCCCCAGCATTTT. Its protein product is CATSRGRNSNQPQHF.

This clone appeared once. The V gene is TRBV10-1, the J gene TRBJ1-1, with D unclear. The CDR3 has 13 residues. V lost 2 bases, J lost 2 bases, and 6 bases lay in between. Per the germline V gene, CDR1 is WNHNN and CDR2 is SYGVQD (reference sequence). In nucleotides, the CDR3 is TGCGCCAGCAGTGAGGACGGAAACACTGAAGCTTTCTTT. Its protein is CASSEDGNTEAFF.

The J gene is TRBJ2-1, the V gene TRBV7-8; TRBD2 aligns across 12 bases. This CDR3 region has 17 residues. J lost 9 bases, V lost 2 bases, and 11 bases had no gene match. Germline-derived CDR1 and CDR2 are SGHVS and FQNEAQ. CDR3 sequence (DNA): TGTGCCAGCAGCTTAACGCGGCTAGCGGGAGGGTTGGGTGAGCAGTTCTTC. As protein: CASSLTRLAGGLGEQFF.

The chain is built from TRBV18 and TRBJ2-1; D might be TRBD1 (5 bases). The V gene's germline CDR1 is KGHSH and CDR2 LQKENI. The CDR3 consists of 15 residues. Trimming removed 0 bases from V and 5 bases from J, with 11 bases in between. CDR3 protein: CASSPPAPGNNEQFF. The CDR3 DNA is TGTGCCAGCTCACCACCAGCCCCAGGGAACAATGAGCAGTTCTTC.

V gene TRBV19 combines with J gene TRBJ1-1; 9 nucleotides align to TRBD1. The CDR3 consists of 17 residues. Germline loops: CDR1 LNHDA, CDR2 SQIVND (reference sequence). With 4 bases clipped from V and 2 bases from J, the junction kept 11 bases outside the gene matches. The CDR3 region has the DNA TGTGCCAGTAGTAAGGTCTCTGGGACAGGGACCAACACTGAAGCTTTCTTT. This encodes CASSKVSGTGTNTEAFF. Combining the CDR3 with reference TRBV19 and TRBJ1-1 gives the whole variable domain DGGITQSPKYLFRKEGQNVTLSCEQNLNHDAMYWYRQDPGQGLRLIYYSQIVNDFQKGDIAEGYSVSREKKESFPLTVTSAQKNPTAFYLCASSKVSGTGTNTEAFFGQGTRLTVV.

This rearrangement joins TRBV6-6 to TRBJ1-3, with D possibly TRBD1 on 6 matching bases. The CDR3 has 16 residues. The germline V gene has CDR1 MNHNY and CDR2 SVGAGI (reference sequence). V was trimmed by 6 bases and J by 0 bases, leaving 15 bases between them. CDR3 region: CASRASGAISGNTIYF. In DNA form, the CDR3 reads TGTGCCAGCAGGGCATCAGGGGCCATCTCTGGAAACACCATATATTTT.

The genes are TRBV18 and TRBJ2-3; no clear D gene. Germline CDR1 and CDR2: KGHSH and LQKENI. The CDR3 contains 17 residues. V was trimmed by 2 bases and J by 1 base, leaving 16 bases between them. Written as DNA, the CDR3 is TGTGCCAGCTCACCAAGGCCCAGGAAGTCGGGCACAGATACGCAGTATTTT. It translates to CASSPRPRKSGTDTQYF.

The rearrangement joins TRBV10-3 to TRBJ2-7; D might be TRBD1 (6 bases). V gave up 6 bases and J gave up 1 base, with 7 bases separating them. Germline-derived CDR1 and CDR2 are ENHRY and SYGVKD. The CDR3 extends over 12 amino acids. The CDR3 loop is CAISQGSYEQYF. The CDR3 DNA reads TGTGCCATCAGCCAGGGGTCCTACGAGCAGTACTTC.

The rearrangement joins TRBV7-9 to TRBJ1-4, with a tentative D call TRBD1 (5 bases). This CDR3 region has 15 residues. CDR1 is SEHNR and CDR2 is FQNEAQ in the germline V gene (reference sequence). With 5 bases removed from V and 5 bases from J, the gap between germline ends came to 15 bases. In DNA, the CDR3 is TGTGCCAGCAGCAGCACGGACATCCCCAATGAAAAACTGTTTTTT. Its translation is CASSSTDIPNEKLFF.

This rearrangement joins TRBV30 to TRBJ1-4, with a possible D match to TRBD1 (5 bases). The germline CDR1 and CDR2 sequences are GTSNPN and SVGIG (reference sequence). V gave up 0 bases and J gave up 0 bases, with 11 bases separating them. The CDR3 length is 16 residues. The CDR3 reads CAWSVGASATNEKLFF. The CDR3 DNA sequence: TGTGCCTGGAGTGTAGGGGCCAGTGCAACTAATGAAAAACTGTTTTTT.

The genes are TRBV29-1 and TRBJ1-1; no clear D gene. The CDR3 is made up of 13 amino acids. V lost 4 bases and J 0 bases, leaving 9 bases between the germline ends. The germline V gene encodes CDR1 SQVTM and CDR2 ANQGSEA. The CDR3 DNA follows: TGCAGCGTTGCCGCCATATTGAACACTGAAGCTTTCTTT. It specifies CSVAAILNTEAFF.

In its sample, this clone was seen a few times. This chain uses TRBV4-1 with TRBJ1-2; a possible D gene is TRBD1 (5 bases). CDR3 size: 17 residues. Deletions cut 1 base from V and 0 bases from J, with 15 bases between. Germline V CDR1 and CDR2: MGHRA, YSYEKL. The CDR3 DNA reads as TGCGCCAGCAGCCAAGGGTTTAAGGGCAGGGCTAACTATGGCTACACCTTC. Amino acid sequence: CASSQGFKGRANYGYTF.

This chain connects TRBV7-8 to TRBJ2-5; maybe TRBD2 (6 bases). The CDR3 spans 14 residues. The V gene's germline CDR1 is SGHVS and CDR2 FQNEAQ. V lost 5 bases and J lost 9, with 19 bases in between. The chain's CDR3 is CASSPGRGPRAQYF. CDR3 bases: TGTGCCAGCAGCCCCGGGCGGGGTCCGAGGGCCCAGTACTTC. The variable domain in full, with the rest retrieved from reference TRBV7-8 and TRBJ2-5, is GAGVSQSPRYKVAKRGQDVALRCDPISGHVSLFWYQQALGQGPEFLTYFQNEAQLDKSGLPSDRFFAERPEGSVSTLKIQRTQQEDSAVYLCASSPGRGPRAQYFGPGTRLLVL.

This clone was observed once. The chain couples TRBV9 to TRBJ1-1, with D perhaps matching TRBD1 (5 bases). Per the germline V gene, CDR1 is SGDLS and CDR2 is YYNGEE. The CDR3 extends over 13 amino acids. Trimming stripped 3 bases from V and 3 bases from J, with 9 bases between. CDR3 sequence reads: CASSGGGDTEAFF. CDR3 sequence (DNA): TGTGCCAGCAGCGGGGGAGGGGACACTGAAGCTTTCTTT.

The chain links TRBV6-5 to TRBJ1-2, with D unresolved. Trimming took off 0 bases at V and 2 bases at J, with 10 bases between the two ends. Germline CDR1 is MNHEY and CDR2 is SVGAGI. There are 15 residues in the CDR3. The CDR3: CASSYSRVGNYGYTF. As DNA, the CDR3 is TGTGCCAGCAGTTACTCCCGGGTCGGCAACTATGGCTACACCTTC.

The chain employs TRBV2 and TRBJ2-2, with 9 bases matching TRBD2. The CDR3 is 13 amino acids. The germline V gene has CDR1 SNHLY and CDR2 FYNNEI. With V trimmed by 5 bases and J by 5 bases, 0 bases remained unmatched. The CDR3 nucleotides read TGTGCCAGCAGTAGCGGGAGGACCGGGGAGCTGTTTTTT. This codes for CASSSGRTGELFF.

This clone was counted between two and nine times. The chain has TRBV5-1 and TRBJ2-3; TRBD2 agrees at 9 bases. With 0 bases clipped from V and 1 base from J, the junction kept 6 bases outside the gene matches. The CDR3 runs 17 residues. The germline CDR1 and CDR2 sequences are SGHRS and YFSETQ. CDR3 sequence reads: CASSLGGGRAGTDTQYF. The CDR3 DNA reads TGCGCCAGCAGCTTGGGAGGCGGGAGGGCCGGCACAGATACGCAGTATTTT. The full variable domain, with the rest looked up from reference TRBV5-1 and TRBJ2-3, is KAGVTQTPRYLIKTRGQQVTLSCSPISGHRSVSWYQQTPGQGLQFLFEYFSETQRNKGNFPGRFSGRQFSNSRSEMNVSTLELGDSALYLCASSLGGGRAGTDTQYFGPGTRLTVL.

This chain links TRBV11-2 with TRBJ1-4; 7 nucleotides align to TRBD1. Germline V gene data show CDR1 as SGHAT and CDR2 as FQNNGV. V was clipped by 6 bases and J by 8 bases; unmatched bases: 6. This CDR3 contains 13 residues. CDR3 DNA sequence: TGTGCCAGCAGTCAAAGGGACAGCGAAAAACTGTTTTTT. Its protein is CASSQRDSEKLFF.

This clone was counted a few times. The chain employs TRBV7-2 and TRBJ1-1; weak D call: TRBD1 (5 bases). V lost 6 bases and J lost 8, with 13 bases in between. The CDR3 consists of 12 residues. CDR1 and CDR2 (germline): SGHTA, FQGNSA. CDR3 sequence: CASSHFGAEAFF. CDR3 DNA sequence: TGTGCCAGCAGTCATTTTGGGGCGGAAGCTTTCTTT.

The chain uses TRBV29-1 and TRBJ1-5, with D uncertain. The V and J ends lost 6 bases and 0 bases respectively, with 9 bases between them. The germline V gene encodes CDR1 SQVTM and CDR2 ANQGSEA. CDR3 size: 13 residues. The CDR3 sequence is CSVAKYSNQPQHF. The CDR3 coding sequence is TGCAGCGTGGCAAAGTATAGCAATCAGCCCCAGCATTTT.

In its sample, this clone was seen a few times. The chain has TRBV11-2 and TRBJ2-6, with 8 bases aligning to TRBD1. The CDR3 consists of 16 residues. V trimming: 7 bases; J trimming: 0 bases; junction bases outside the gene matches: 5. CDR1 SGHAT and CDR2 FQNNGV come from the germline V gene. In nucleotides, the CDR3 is TGTGCCAGCACGGGACAGGCTAGCTCTGGGGCCAACGTCCTGACTTTC. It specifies CASTGQASSGANVLTF.

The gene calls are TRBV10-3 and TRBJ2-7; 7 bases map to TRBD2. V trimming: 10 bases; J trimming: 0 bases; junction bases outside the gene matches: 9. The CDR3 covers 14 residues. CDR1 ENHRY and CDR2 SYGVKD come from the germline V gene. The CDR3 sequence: CATVGGGGSYEQYF. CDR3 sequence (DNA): TGTGCCACCGTGGGGGGGGGAGGCTCCTACGAGCAGTACTTC.

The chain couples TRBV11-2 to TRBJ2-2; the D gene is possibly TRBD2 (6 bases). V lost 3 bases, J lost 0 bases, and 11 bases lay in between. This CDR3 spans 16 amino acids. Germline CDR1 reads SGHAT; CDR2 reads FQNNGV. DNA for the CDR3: TGTGCCAGCAGCTTGGCGGGGCCCGCGAACACCGGGGAGCTGTTTTTT. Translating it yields CASSLAGPANTGELFF.

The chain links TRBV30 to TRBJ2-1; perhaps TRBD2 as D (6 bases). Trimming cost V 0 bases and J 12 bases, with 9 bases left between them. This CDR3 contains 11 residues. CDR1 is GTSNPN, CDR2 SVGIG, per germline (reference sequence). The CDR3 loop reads CAWSVRGGQFF. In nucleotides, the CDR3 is TGTGCCTGGAGTGTACGGGGAGGGCAGTTCTTC.